The T cell receptor (beta chain) described here comes from a study of blood T cells in healthy people across ages. Study-level findings and limits: Age brought a roughly linear fall in TCR beta diversity measured per million T cells.

A note on this clonotype: Its antigen is not identified.

Through a sample-barcoded 5' primer and a J-beta primer mix, a second PCR was run for about 6 to 11 cycles. Sequencing of every sample gave 2.5 million or more CDR3-containing paired-end reads. TCRdb independently ran MiXCR on the 5' RACE reads; one entry per CDR3 protein. This sample has approximately 800,000 distinct CDR3 sequences; less than 60% occur once, and the top ten carry around a sixth. Per-sample yields of isolated PBMCs were at least 6 million. This clonotype originated in an elderly man in good health. The sample consisted of blood.

Here the CDR3 DNA reads TGTGCCAGCAGCAAGGCAGGCAGGGGGTACGAGCAGTACTTC. Encoded protein: CASSKAGRGYEQYF. This rearrangement joins TRBV21-1 to TRBJ2-7; the table's D call, TRBD1, has no DNA check behind it. TRBV21-1 is noted as a pseudogene. The CDR3 covers 14 residues.